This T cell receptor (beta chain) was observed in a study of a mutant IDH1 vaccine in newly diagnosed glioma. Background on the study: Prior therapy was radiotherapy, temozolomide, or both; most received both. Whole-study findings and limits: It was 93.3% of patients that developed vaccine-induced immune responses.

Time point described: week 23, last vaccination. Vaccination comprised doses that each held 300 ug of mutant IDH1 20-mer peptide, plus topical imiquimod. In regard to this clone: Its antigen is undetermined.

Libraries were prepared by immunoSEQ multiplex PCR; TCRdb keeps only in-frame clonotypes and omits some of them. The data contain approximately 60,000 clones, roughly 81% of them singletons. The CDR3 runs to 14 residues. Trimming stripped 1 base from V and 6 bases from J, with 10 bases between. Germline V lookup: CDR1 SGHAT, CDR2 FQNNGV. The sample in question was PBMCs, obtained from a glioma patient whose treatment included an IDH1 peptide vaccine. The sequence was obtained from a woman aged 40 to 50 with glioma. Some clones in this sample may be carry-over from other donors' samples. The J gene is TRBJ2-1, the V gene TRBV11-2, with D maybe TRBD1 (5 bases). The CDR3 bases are TGTGCCAGCAGCTTAGTATCAGGGCGCAATGAGCAGTTCTTC. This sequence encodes CASSLVSGRNEQFF.